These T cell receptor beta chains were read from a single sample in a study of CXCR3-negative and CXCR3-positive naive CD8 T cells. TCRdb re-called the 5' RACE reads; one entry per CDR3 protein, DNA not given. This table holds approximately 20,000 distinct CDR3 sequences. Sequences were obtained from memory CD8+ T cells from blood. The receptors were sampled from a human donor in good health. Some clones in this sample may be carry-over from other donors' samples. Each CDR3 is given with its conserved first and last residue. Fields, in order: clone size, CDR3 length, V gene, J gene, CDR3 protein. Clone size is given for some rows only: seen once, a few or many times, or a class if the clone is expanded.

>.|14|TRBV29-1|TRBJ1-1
CSVFLEGVNTEAFF
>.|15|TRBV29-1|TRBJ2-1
CSVEGMAGSYNEQFF
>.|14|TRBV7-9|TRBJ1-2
CASSFLQGNYGYTF
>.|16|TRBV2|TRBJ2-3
CASRLTFLAETDTQYF
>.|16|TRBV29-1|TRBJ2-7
CSVEDWGTKNVYEQYF
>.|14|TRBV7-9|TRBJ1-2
CASSLGGWSHGYTF
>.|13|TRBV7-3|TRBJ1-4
CASRRGVSEKLFF
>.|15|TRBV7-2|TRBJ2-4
CASSPNPRWENIQYF
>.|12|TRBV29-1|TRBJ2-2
CSGQGIGGELFF
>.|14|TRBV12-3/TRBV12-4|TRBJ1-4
CASSLNDRDEKLFF
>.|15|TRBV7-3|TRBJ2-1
CASSLLRQAYNEQFF
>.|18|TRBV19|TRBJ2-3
CASSLLGPSGSYTDTQYF
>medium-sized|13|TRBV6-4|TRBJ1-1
CASSDGDGTEAFF
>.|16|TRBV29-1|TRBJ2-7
CSVESFRDASSYEQYF
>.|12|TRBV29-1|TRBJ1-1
CSARGEWTEAFF
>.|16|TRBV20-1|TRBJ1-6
CSARGIKDGDNSPLHF
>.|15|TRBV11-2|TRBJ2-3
CASSLDNGGGDTQYF
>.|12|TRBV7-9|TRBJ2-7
CASSRQSYEQYF
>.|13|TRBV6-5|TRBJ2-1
CASSYTTGNEQFF
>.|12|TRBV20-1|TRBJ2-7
CSARRADYEQYF
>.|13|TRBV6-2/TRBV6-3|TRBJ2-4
CASSSKEKDIQYF
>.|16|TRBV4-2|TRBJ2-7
CASSQEPSGGTYEQYF
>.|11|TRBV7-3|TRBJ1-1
CASSQGAGAFF
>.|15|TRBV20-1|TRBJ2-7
CSARGLAGGSYEQYF
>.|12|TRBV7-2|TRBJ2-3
CASSSGTVGQYF
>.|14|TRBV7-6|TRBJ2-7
CASSLQDRIYEQYF
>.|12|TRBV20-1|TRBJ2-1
CSARDRLADQFF
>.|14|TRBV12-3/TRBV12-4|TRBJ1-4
CASSPGTGNEKLFF
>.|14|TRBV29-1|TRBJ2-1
CSVPGTSGVNEQFF
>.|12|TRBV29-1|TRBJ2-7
CSVSQGTYEQYF